Below, 17 T cell receptor beta chains from the same sample are listed, as sequenced in a study of cytomegalovirus exposure and HLA in healthy donors. PCR amplification relied on 60 Vbeta primers (plus 13 Jbeta primers). Here immunoSEQ multiplex PCR was the method, and the copy in TCRdb shows in-frame clones only, minus some. The data include under 90,000 clones; the top ten clones carry 15%. The sequencing sample was made of PBMCs. Receptor source: a man aged 45-65 years in good health and CMV-seropositive.

The chain joins TRBV18 to TRBJ2-3, with TRBD1 matching over 7 bases. The germline V gene has CDR1 KGHSH and CDR2 LQKENI. This CDR3 contains 14 residues. With V trimmed by 4 bases and J by 5 bases, 6 bases remained unmatched. The chain's CDR3 is CASSLGQLGDTQYF. In DNA form, the CDR3 reads TGTGCCAGCTCACTGGGACAGTTGGGAGATACGCAGTATTTT.

The J gene is TRBJ2-3, the V gene TRBV6-5; a weak D match, TRBD1 (6 bases). CDR3 length equals 15 residues. Germline V gives CDR1 MNHEY, CDR2 SVGAGI. Between the trimmed V and J ends, which lost 0 bases and 0 bases, there was a span of 7 bases. CDR3 DNA: TGTGCCAGCAGTTACTCCGGGACAAGCACAGATACGCAGTATTTT. It encodes CASSYSGTSTDTQYF.

The rearrangement uses TRBV20-1 and TRBJ2-7; the match to TRBD2 covers 11 bases. The V gene's germline CDR1 is DFQATT and CDR2 SNEGSKA (reference sequence). V lost 8 bases to trimming and J lost 6 bases; unmatched junction nucleotides: 3. The CDR3 covers 11 residues. The CDR3 DNA reads TGCAGTCCGCTAGCGGGAGGCGAGCAGTACTTC. Translated, it gives CSPLAGGEQYF.

V and J are TRBV6-6 and TRBJ1-2; D call uncertain. The CDR3 has 11 residues. The V gene lost 7 bases and the J gene lost 5 bases, with 8 bases spanning the gap. Germline V gene lookup returns CDR1 MNHNY and CDR2 SVGAGI (reference sequence). CDR3 sequence: CASTPGYGYTF. The CDR3 coding sequence is TGTGCCAGCACCCCGGGGTATGGCTACACCTTC.

The chain uses TRBV30 and TRBJ2-5; 7 nucleotides agree with TRBD1. Trimming took 2 bases from V and 2 from J; bases not matched to a gene: 14. Per germline, CDR1 GTSNPN and CDR2 SVGIG (reference sequence). The CDR3 runs 17 residues. Here the CDR3 reads CAWSPNLDRVGQETQYF. The DNA for the CDR3 is TGTGCCTGGAGTCCAAACCTCGACAGGGTAGGGCAAGAGACCCAGTACTTC. Combining the CDR3 with reference TRBV30 and TRBJ2-5 gives the whole variable domain SQTIHQWPATLVQPVGSPLSLECTVEGTSNPNLYWYRQAAGRGLQLLFYSVGIGQISSEVPQNLSASRPQDRQFILSSKKLLLSDSGFYLCAWSPNLDRVGQETQYFGPGTRLLVL.

This sequence joins TRBV6-5 and TRBJ1-1; D is perhaps TRBD1 (6 bases). Germline values: CDR1 MNHEY, CDR2 SVGAGI. Trimming pared 2 bases from V and 9 bases from J, leaving 16 bases between. This CDR3 contains 14 residues. CDR3 loop: CASSYLRDNRKAFF. The CDR3 DNA is TGTGCCAGCAGTTACCTCCGGGACAACCGTAAAGCTTTCTTT.

V and J are TRBV18 and TRBJ1-2; TRBD1 is a possible D gene (6 bases). This CDR3 has 13 residues. Germline lookup yields CDR1 KGHSH and CDR2 LQKENI. Trimming cost V 3 bases and J 6 bases, with 11 bases left between them. CDR3 DNA: TGTGCCAGCTCACCTTACAGGGACAATGGCTACACCTTC. Amino acids: CASSPYRDNGYTF.

J is TRBJ1-5 and V is TRBV2; TRBD1 aligns across 9 bases. This CDR3 has 17 residues. Germline V gene lookup returns CDR1 SNHLY and CDR2 FYNNEI. V gave up 4 bases and J gave up 6 bases; unmatched junction bases: 13. The CDR3: CASSVWTGESSSQPQHF. CDR3 bases: TGTGCCAGCAGTGTCTGGACAGGGGAATCGTCAAGTCAGCCCCAGCATTTT. The full variable domain, rest sourced from reference TRBV2 and TRBJ1-5, is EPEVTQTPSHQVTQMGQEVILRCVPISNHLYFYWYRQILGQKVEFLVSFYNNEISEKSEIFDDQFSVERPDGSNFTLKIRSTKLEDSAMYFCASSVWTGESSSQPQHFGDGTRLSIL.

The chain recombines TRBV7-2 with TRBJ1-3, with TRBD1 identical over 7 bases. J was trimmed by 0 bases and V by 3 bases; bases with no gene match: 5. CDR3 size: 16 residues. Germline lookup yields CDR1 SGHTA and CDR2 FQGNSA. In DNA form, the CDR3 reads TGTGCCAGCAGCTTGACAGGGACATTCTCTGGAAACACCATATATTTT. This gives the protein CASSLTGTFSGNTIYF.

This chain connects TRBV10-3 to TRBJ2-1; TRBD2 aligns across 10 bases. The junction had 7 bases not matched to a gene; V was cut back by 7 bases and J by 1 base. CDR3 length: 16 amino acids. Germline loops: CDR1 ENHRY, CDR2 SYGVKD. The CDR3 DNA is TGTGCCATCAAAGAGCGGGAGGGGATTTCCTACAATGAGCAGTTCTTC. This gives the protein CAIKEREGISYNEQFF.

The gene calls are TRBV4-3 and TRBJ1-4; TRBD1 might be the D (5 bases). From germline, CDR1 is LGHNA and CDR2 YSLEER. There are 14 residues in the CDR3. V was shortened by 3 bases and J by 3 bases, with 8 bases between the two germline ends. DNA for the CDR3: TGCGCCAGCAGCCACCCGGGGGCTAATGAAAAACTGTTTTTT. Translated, it gives CASSHPGANEKLFF.

CDR3 bases: TGTGCCAGCAGCTTAGTAGGTACAGGGGAGAGCAATCAGCCCCAGCATTTT. This gives the protein CASSLVGTGESNQPQHF. The chain is built from TRBV7-8 and TRBJ1-5; 7 bases map to TRBD1. This CDR3 has 17 residues. The junction had 7 bases not matched to a gene; V was cut back by 1 base and J by 1 base. Germline CDR1 and CDR2: SGHVS and FQNEAQ.

This rearrangement joins TRBV12-5 to TRBJ2-1, with 8 bases fitting TRBD2. Germline values: CDR1 LGHNT, CDR2 FRNRAP. CDR3 size: 19 residues. J was trimmed by 8 bases and V by 4 bases; bases with no gene match: 22. As DNA, the CDR3 is TGTGCTAGTGGTTCTAAAATCACTGAATTTTTGCGGGAGGATTATGAGCAGTTCTTC. Protein: CASGSKITEFLREDYEQFF.

The chain couples TRBV4-1 to TRBJ1-3; no reliable D call. CDR3 length equals 14 residues. Germline V gene data show CDR1 as MGHRA and CDR2 as YSYEKL. V gave up 6 bases and J gave up 2 bases, with 11 bases separating them. The CDR3: CASRAPGAGNTIYF. DNA for the CDR3: TGCGCCAGCAGAGCTCCCGGGGCTGGAAACACCATATATTTT.

As for this clone: Other DNA sequences in the same sample also yield this CDR3. V is TRBV27 and J is TRBJ2-1; 7 positions match TRBD1. V dropped 2 bases and J dropped 2; count of bases not matched to a gene: 0. Germline V gives CDR1 MNHEY, CDR2 SMNVEV (reference sequence). This CDR3 comprises 14 residues. The CDR3 sequence: CASSLGTAYNEQFF. CDR3 DNA sequence: TGTGCCAGCAGTTTAGGGACAGCCTACAATGAGCAGTTCTTC.

V and J are TRBV25-1 and TRBJ2-2, with TRBD2 matching 11 bases. Germline CDR1 reads MGHDK; CDR2 reads SYGVNS. V lost 3 bases, J lost 1 base, and 1 base stayed unmatched. This CDR3 comprises 16 residues. DNA for the CDR3: TGTGCCAGCAGTGATACTAGCGGGAGGAACACCGGGGAGCTGTTTTTT. Amino acids: CASSDTSGRNTGELFF.

This sequence joins TRBV7-2 and TRBJ2-5, with 9 bases that match TRBD1. V shed 4 bases, J shed 5 bases, and the junction held 11 bases outside the gene matches. Germline values: CDR1 SGHTA, CDR2 FQGNSA. This CDR3 is 16 amino acids long. Here the CDR3 reads CASSSRGQGGRETQYF. The CDR3 DNA follows: TGTGCCAGCAGCTCACGGGGACAGGGAGGGCGGGAGACCCAGTACTTC. The whole variable domain, filled in from reference TRBV7-2 and TRBJ2-5, reads GAGVSQSPSNKVTEKGKDVELRCDPISGHTALYWYRQSLGQGLEFLIYFQGNSAPDKSGLPSDRFSAERTGGSVSTLTIQRTQQEDSAVYLCASSSRGQGGRETQYFGPGTRLLVL.